A selection of T cell receptor beta chains follows, all from one sample in a study of T cell clones after liver transplantation. TCRdb's table, derived via immunoSEQ multiplex PCR, lists solely in-frame clones and lacks some. The sample carries tens of thousands of clones, 65% to 75% recorded once. This sample comprised CD4+ T cells from blood, obtained before liver transplant. Source of these receptors: a human donor who received a liver transplant. The CDR3 runs from the conserved cysteine through the conserved F or W. A D gene is named only where the DNA matches it firmly. Clone size appears in some rows only: once, few, many, or a class for an expanded clone.

j_call,v_call,clone_size,d_call,cdr3_nt,cdr3_aa
TRBJ1-1,TRBV18,few,-,TGTGCCAGCTCACCACCGAGGAGCGAGACGAACACTGAAGCTTTCTTT,CASSPPRSETNTEAFF
TRBJ2-7,TRBV19,many,-,TGTGCCAGTAGTATAGGTAGGCGGGCCGACACCTACGAGCAGTACTTC,CASSIGRRADTYEQYF
TRBJ1-3,TRBV6-5,-,TRBD1,TGTGCCAGCAGGGGGACAGCTTCTGGAAACACCATATATTTT,CASRGTASGNTIYF
TRBJ2-1,TRBV7-2,-,TRBD2,TGTGCCAGCAGCTTAGAGCGGGGGCGTATTGAGCAGTTCTTC,CASSLERGRIEQFF
TRBJ2-6,TRBV5-1,-,-,TGCGCCAGCAGCTTGGGGCCTACAGGGCCTGGGGCCAACGTCCTGACTTTC,CASSLGPTGPGANVLTF
TRBJ1-4,TRBV5-8,-,TRBD1,TGTGCCAGCAGACGGGACAGGGGAAATGAAAAACTGTTTTTT,CASRRDRGNEKLFF
TRBJ2-3,TRBV23-1,-,-,TGCGCCAGCAGTCGTCACACAGATACGCAGTATTTT,CASSRHTDTQYF
TRBJ1-2,TRBV15,-,TRBD1,TGTGCCACCAGCAGAGATGGACAGGGATATGGCTACACCTTC,CATSRDGQGYGYTF
TRBJ2-7,TRBV7-9,-,TRBD1,TGTGCCAGCAGCTTAGCGTATAGTGTGGGGACAGGGACCTACGAGCAGTACTTC,CASSLAYSVGTGTYEQYF
TRBJ1-4,TRBV29-1,few,-,TGCAGCGTTGCGGGGAATAATGAAAAACTGTTTTTT,CSVAGNNEKLFF
TRBJ2-1,TRBV19,-,TRBD2,TGTGCCAGTAGTATAGACAGCGGGGGCCCCTACAATGAGCAGTTCTTC,CASSIDSGGPYNEQFF
TRBJ1-5,TRBV5-8,-,TRBD1,TGTGCCAGCAGCTACCGGACAGGGGAGTATCAGCCCCAGCATTTT,CASSYRTGEYQPQHF
TRBJ1-5,TRBV5-4,-,-,TGTGCCAGCAGCTTGGGGCTAGGGGTCAATCAGCCCCAGCATTTT,CASSLGLGVNQPQHF
TRBJ2-7,TRBV5-3,-,-,TGTGCCAGAAGCTTAAGCCCCGCGGGGCTCTACGAGCAGTACTTC,CARSLSPAGLYEQYF
TRBJ2-1,TRBV28,-,TRBD2,TGTGCCAGCAGTCCGGGACTAGCGGGGGCTAGGCAGTTCTTC,CASSPGLAGARQFF
TRBJ1-2,TRBV5-5,-,TRBD1,TGTGCCAGCAGCTTGACACGACAGGGGAGAGGTGGCTACACCTTC,CASSLTRQGRGGYTF
TRBJ1-3,TRBV6-5,-,-,TGTGTCGTCGGGGCTGGAAACACCATATATTTT,CVVGAGNTIYF
TRBJ1-6,TRBV27,-,-,TGTGCCAGCAGTCCGATAGCGCAGGGGTATAATTCACCCCTCCACTTT,CASSPIAQGYNSPLHF
TRBJ1-1,TRBV10-2,-,-,TGCGCCAGCAGGCACAGCCGGGGAGGGGACACTGAAGCTTTCTTT,CASRHSRGGDTEAFF
TRBJ2-7,TRBV5-5,-,TRBD1,TGTGCCAGCAGCTCCTCCGGGACAGGGGGATACGAGCAGTACTTC,CASSSSGTGGYEQYF
TRBJ1-6,TRBV6-5,-,-,TGTGCCAGCAGCGACGGACGGGAAAATTCACCCCTCCACTTT,CASSDGRENSPLHF
TRBJ1-2,TRBV29-1,few,-,TGCAGCGTAAAGGCGTCAGGGATCTATGGCTACACCTTC,CSVKASGIYGYTF
TRBJ2-6,TRBV19,-,-,TGTGCCAGTAGTATAGAGGGGGCAGCTGGGGCCAACGTCCTGACTTTC,CASSIEGAAGANVLTF
TRBJ2-1,TRBV29-1,-,TRBD1,TGCAGCGCCGCTGGGACAGGGCAAAACAATGAGCAGTTCTTC,CSAAGTGQNNEQFF
TRBJ2-1,TRBV5-1,-,TRBD1,TGCGCCAGCAGCCCCTGGACAGGGGTGAATGAGCAGTTCTTC,CASSPWTGVNEQFF
TRBJ1-4,TRBV18,-,TRBD1,TGTGCCAGCTCACGGATCGGGACAGGGGGGTATGAAAAACTGTTTTTT,CASSRIGTGGYEKLFF
TRBJ2-2,TRBV10-3,-,TRBD1,TGTGCCATCAGCCCGGGACAGAGCACCGGGGAGCTGTTTTTT,CAISPGQSTGELFF
TRBJ1-4,TRBV5-4,-,TRBD1,TGTGCCAGCAGCCGCCGACAGGGAACTAATGAAAAACTGTTTTTT,CASSRRQGTNEKLFF
TRBJ2-3,TRBV5-5,many,TRBD2,TGTGCCAGCAGCTTAAATCCCAGCGGGGGGGCGACAGATACGCAGTATTTT,CASSLNPSGGATDTQYF
TRBJ2-5,TRBV2,-,TRBD2,TGTGCCAGCGGGAGGGGGCTAGCGGGGGGCCAGGGGACCCAGTACTTC,CASGRGLAGGQGTQYF
TRBJ1-2,TRBV29-1,many,-,TGCAGCGTTTACACCAACTATGGCTACACCTTC,CSVYTNYGYTF
TRBJ2-1,TRBV9,-,TRBD2,TGTGCCAGCAGCGTAGTCAATAGCGGGGGGAATGAGCAGTTCTTC,CASSVVNSGGNEQFF
TRBJ2-3,TRBV9,-,TRBD2,TGTGCCAGCAGCGAAACTAGCGGGGGGCCCACTAGCACAGATACGCAGTATTTT,CASSETSGGPTSTDTQYF
TRBJ1-1,TRBV11-2,-,-,TGTGCCAGCAGCTTAGACGCAGGGCCTGAAGCTTTCTTT,CASSLDAGPEAFF
TRBJ2-7,TRBV7-9,-,-,TGTGCCAGCAGCTTGAGTCTGTTTAGCGGCGAGCAGTACTTC,CASSLSLFSGEQYF
TRBJ1-1,TRBV7-8,once,-,TGTGCCAGCAGCTTAGCGGGAAAACGGGGGTCCTTTGAAGCTTTCTTT,CASSLAGKRGSFEAFF
TRBJ2-3,TRBV2,-,TRBD1,TGTGCCAGCAGTGAAGCGCTTCCAGGGGGCCCCACAGATACGCAGTATTTT,CASSEALPGGPTDTQYF
TRBJ2-2,TRBV7-2,-,-,TGTGCCAGCAGCTTAGAGGCGGGGGCCAACACCGGGGAGCTGTTTTTT,CASSLEAGANTGELFF
TRBJ2-1,TRBV29-1,-,TRBD1,TGCAGCGTTGATCAGGGGGCCGGGTCCTACAATGAGCAGTTCTTC,CSVDQGAGSYNEQFF
TRBJ2-7,TRBV7-2,-,-,TGTGCCAGCAGCTTACGTCGGGGGGCGAACGAGCAGTACTTC,CASSLRRGANEQYF
TRBJ1-3,TRBV5-1,once,TRBD1,TGCGCCAGCAGCTTGATAGGACAGGGGGTCGGGAACACCATATATTTT,CASSLIGQGVGNTIYF
TRBJ2-3,TRBV2,-,-,TGTGCCAGCCGACCGGGGATGGCCCTCACAGATACGCAGTATTTT,CASRPGMALTDTQYF
TRBJ1-1,TRBV5-6,few,-,TGTGCCAGCAGCTTGCGCGGTCTAGAGAACACTGAAGCTTTCTTT,CASSLRGLENTEAFF
TRBJ1-6,TRBV6-5,few,-,TGTGCCAGCAGTTACTCGAGCGCTTCACCCCTCCACTTT,CASSYSSASPLHF
TRBJ2-7,TRBV30,-,-,TGTGCCTGGAGTGGGACAGCACACCCCTACGAGCAGTACTTC,CAWSGTAHPYEQYF
TRBJ2-7,TRBV7-2,-,-,TGTGCCAGCAGCCTTAACTACGAGCAGTACTTC,CASSLNYEQYF
TRBJ2-7,TRBV7-6,-,-,TGTGCCAGCAGCTTATATGGCACACAAAGCTCCTACGAGCAGTACTTC,CASSLYGTQSSYEQYF
TRBJ1-1,TRBV5-1,-,TRBD1,TGCGCCAGCAGCTCGTACAGGGGGTCGGACACTGAAGCTTTCTTT,CASSSYRGSDTEAFF
TRBJ1-6,TRBV10-3,-,-,TGTGCCAGCAGTTACCGGGCCACCGGGGATAATTCACCCCTCCACTTT,CASSYRATGDNSPLHF
TRBJ2-5,TRBV11-2,-,TRBD1,TGTGCCAGCAGCTTCTTGACAGGGGGGGGCCAAGAGACCCAGTACTTC,CASSFLTGGGQETQYF
TRBJ1-4,TRBV10-1,-,TRBD1,TGCGCCAGCATATCCCCCAGGGGGAAGGGTGAAAAACTGTTTTTT,CASISPRGKGEKLFF
TRBJ1-2,TRBV19,-,TRBD1,TGTGCCAGTAGTATGCAGGGGGATGGCTACACCTTC,CASSMQGDGYTF
TRBJ1-2,TRBV29-1,-,TRBD1,TGCAGCGTTGAAGTGGCCAGGGGGCAAGGCTACACCTTC,CSVEVARGQGYTF
TRBJ2-2,TRBV7-9,medium-sized,TRBD2,TGTGCCAGCAGGCAAATGGGAGGGACCGGGGAGCTGTTTTTT,CASRQMGGTGELFF